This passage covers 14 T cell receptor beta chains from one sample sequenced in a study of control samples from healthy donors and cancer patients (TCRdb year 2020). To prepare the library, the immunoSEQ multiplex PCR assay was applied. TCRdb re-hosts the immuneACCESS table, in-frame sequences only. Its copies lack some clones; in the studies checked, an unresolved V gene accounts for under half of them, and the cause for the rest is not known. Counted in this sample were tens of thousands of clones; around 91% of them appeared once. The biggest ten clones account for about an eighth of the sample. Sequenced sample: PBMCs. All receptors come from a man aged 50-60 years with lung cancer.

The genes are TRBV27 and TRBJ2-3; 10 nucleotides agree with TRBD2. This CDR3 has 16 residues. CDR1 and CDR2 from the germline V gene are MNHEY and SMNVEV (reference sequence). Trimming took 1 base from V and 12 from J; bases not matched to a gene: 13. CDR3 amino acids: CASSLWIGERGGSQYF. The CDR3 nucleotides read TGTGCCAGCAGTTTATGGATAGGCGAGCGGGGGGGCTCACAGTATTTT.

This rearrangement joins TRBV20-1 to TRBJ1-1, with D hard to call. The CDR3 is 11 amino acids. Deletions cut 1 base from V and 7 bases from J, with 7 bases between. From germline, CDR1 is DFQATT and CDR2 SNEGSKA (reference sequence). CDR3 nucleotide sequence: TGCAGTGCTAGAGCTGCGAATGAAGCTTTCTTT. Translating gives CSARAANEAFF.

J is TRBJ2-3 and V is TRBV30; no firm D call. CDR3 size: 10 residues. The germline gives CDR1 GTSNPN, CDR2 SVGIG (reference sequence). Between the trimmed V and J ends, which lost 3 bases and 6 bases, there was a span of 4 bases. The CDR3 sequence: CAWSRDTQYF. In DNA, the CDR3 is TGTGCCTGGAGCCGGGATACGCAGTATTTT.

The CDR3 is CASSLDRGLYEQYF. The CDR3 DNA reads as TGTGCCAGCAGCTTGGACAGGGGGCTATACGAGCAGTACTTC. The chain couples TRBV5-5 to TRBJ2-7; TRBD1 aligns across 9 bases. The CDR3 consists of 14 residues. Germline lookup yields CDR1 SGHKS and CDR2 YYEKEE (reference sequence). V was pared by 0 bases and J by 4 bases, with 2 bases of the junction left unmatched.

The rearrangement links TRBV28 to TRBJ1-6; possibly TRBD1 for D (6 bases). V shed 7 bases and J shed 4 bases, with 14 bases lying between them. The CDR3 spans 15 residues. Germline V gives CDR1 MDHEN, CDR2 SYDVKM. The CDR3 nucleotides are TGTGCCAGCATTGCACAGGGCAGATATAATTCACCCCTCCACTTT. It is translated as CASIAQGRYNSPLHF.

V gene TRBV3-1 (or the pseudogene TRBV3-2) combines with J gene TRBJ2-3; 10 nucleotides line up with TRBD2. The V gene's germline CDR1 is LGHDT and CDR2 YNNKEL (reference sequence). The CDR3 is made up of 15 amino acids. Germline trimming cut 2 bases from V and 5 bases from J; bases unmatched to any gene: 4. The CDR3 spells CASSQSSSGGDTQYF. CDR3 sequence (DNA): TGTGCCAGCAGCCAAAGCTCTAGCGGGGGAGATACGCAGTATTTT.

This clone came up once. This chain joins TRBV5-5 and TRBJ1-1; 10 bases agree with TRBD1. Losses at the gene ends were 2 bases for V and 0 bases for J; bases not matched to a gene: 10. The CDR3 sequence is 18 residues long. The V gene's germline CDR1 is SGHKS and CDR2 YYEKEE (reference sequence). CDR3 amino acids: CASSLNIGTGALNTEAFF. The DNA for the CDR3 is TGTGCCAGCAGCTTAAATATAGGGACAGGGGCCTTGAACACTGAAGCTTTCTTT.

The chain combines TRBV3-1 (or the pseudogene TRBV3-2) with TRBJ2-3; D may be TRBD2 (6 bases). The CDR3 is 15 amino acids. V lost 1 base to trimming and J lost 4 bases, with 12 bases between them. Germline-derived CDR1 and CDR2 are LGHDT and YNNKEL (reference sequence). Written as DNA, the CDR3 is TGTGCCAGCAGCCAAGTTGCCGGGAGCGCAGATACGCAGTATTTT. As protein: CASSQVAGSADTQYF.

In nucleotides, the CDR3 is TGCGCCAGCAGCCAAGATCTCGGGGGCAGGGGCTACGAGCAGTACTTC. Its translation: CASSQDLGGRGYEQYF. V and J are TRBV4-3 and TRBJ2-7; D might be TRBD1 or TRBD2, each matching 6 bases. Trimming took off 0 bases at V and 3 bases at J, with 15 bases between the two ends. The V gene's germline CDR1 is LGHNA and CDR2 YSLEER. The CDR3 consists of 16 residues.

The CDR3 DNA reads TGCGCCAGCAGCTCTCAGGGCTACGAGCAGTACTTC. This encodes CASSSQGYEQYF. V usage is TRBV5-1 and J usage is TRBJ2-7; D may be TRBD1 (5 bases). Germline loops: CDR1 SGHRS, CDR2 YFSETQ. The V end lost 3 bases, the J end lost 3 bases, and 7 bases lay between the germline ends. The CDR3 consists of 12 residues. Full variable domain (remainder filled in from reference TRBV5-1 and TRBJ2-7): KAGVTQTPRYLIKTRGQQVTLSCSPISGHRSVSWYQQTPGQGLQFLFEYFSETQRNKGNFPGRFSGRQFSNSRSEMNVSTLELGDSALYLCASSSQGYEQYFGPGTRLTVT.

The CDR3, as DNA: TGTGCCACGACAGGGGCAGCGAACACCGGGGAGCTGTTTTTT. It yields the protein CATTGAANTGELFF. The V and J genes are TRBV19 and TRBJ2-2; the match to TRBD1 covers 8 bases. J gave up 0 bases and V 10 bases, and 4 bases lay outside the gene matches. This CDR3 region has 14 residues. The germline gives CDR1 LNHDA, CDR2 SQIVND (reference sequence).

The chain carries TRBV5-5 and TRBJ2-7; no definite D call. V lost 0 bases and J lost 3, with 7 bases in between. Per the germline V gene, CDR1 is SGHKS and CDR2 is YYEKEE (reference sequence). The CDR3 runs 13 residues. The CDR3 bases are TGTGCCAGCAGCTTGGACGGCTACTACGAGCAGTACTTC. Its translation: CASSLDGYYEQYF. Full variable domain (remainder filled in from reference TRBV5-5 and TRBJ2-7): DAGVTQSPTHLIKTRGQQVTLRCSPISGHKSVSWYQQVLGQGPQFIFQYYEKEERGRGNFPDRFSARQFPNYSSELNVNALLLGDSALYLCASSLDGYYEQYFGPGTRLTVT.

The DNA of the CDR3 is TGTGCCAGTAGTATTCAGGGGCAAGACTACGAGCAGTACTTC. This gives the protein CASSIQGQDYEQYF. This chain uses TRBV19 with TRBJ2-7, with D possibly TRBD1 on 6 matching bases. CDR1 is LNHDA and CDR2 is SQIVND in the germline V gene (reference sequence). Between the trimmed V and J ends, which lost 3 bases and 3 bases, there was a span of 12 bases. The CDR3 runs 14 residues.

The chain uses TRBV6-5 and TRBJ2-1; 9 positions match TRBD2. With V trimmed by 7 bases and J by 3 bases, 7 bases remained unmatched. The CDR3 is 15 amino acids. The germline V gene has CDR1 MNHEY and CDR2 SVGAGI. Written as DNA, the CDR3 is TGTGCCAGCAAGCGGCTAGCGGGGAACTACAATGAGCAGTTCTTC. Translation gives CASKRLAGNYNEQFF.